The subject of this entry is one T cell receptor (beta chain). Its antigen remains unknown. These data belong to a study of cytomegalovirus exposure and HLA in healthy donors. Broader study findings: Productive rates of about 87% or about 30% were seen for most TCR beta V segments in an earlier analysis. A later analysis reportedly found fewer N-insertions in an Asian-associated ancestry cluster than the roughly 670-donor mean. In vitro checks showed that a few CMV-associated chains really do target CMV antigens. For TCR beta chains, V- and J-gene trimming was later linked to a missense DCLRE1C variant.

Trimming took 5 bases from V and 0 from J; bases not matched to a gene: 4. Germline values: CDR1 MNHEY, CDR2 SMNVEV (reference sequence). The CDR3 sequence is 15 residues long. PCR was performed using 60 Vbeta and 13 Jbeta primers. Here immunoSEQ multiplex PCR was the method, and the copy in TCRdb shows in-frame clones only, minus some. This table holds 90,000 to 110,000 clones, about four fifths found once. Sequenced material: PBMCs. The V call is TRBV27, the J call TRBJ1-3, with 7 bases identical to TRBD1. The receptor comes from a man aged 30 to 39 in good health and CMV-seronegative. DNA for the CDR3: TGTGCCAGCAGTAGGCAGGGGGACTCTGGAAACACCATATATTTT. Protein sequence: CASSRQGDSGNTIYF.